This TCR beta chain comes out of a study of T cell responses to AZD1222 COVID-19 vaccine. V lost 4 bases and J lost 3; bases outside the gene matches: 4. The CDR3 is made up of 14 amino acids. Germline CDR1 SGHAT, CDR2 FQNNGV. A word on this clone: The antigen is not known.

Whole-study results and caveats: Every sample of the repertoires postdated the peak T cell response. Distributed over spike, vaccine-associated CD4 TCRs predominated at 160-218 and 743-854.

Generated by immunoSEQ multiplex PCR, the TCRdb table keeps only in-frame clones and is missing some. The sample consists of approximately 98,000 clones, roughly 89% of them appearing once. This chain uses TRBV11-2 with TRBJ2-7; 9 bases align to TRBD1. The clonotype comes from an adult in good health. The sequencing here drew on peripheral blood, taken on day 0 of MenACWY control vaccination. CDR3 DNA: TGTGCCAGCAGCTGGGACAGGGTGGTCTACGAGCAGTACTTC. Protein: CASSWDRVVYEQYF.